This TCR beta chain was profiled in a study of T-cell reconstitution after alpha-beta-depleted transplantation in children. Study-wide results and limits: Where some patients showed high TCRbeta diversity at day 60, it came from recipient T cells and thymic progenitors that had survived. As was reported, about two months after transplant, alpha-beta T cells came from several hundred expanded graft clones. One year post-transplant, T-cell counts and diversity were largely derived from T cells produced anew.

Germline V gives CDR1 LNHDA, CDR2 SQIVND (reference sequence). Germline trimming cut 5 bases from V and 1 base from J; bases unmatched to any gene: 9. The CDR3 contains 16 residues. This clonotype was observed a few times. Its target is not known. The TCRbeta library incorporated unique molecular identifiers. TCRdb called the PCR reads again in MiXCR, with one record for every CDR3 protein. This table has fewer than 500,000 distinct CDR3 sequences, over 40% appearing once. The chain employs TRBV19 and TRBJ1-1, with TRBD1 identical over 8 bases. The input for sequencing was PBMCs, taken before TCRalphabeta/CD19-depleted stem cell transplant. This TCR was recovered from a girl aged 2 to 10 with aplastic anemia, due to receive a stem cell transplant. CDR3 coding DNA: TGTGCCAGTAGTGTTTGGCAGGGGGCTGGGAACACTGAAGCTTTCTTT. Translated, it gives CASSVWQGAGNTEAFF.